The present entry profiles one T cell receptor beta chain with its context. Its antigen is not known. The sample belongs to a study of OX40 agonist ivuxolimab in advanced cancers. Study in general: At 0.01 to 10 mg/kg, ivuxolimab was administered intravenously to patients every 2 weeks. Study results and limitations: CD4+ and CD8+ blood T cells expanded clonally by week 6 at 0.1 to 3.0 mg/kg. Among patients with partial responses at 0.1-3.0 mg/kg, clonal expansion was among the lowest.

V lost 5 bases and J lost 6; bases outside the gene matches: 9. The germline V gene encodes CDR1 SGHAT and CDR2 FQNNGV. The CDR3 has 14 amino acids. Sequenced by immunoSEQ multiplex PCR; TCRdb stores in-frame clones only, minus some. The data contain tens of thousands of clones, approximately 84% of them singletons. Excluded were patients having autoimmune disease history or systemic immunosuppression. Source: CD4+ or CD8+ T cells sorted from blood, taken in a trial of the OX40 agonist ivuxolimab. The chain is built from TRBV11-2 and TRBJ1-1, with 7 bases aligning to TRBD1. The clonotype was recovered from an adult with an advanced solid tumor such as melanoma, head and neck, liver or kidney cancer. DNA for the CDR3: TGTGCCAGCAGCCAGGACAGGCGATATTCTGAAGCTTTCTTT. Protein sequence: CASSQDRRYSEAFF. Full variable domain (outside the CDR3, taken from reference TRBV11-2 and TRBJ1-1): EAGVAQSPRYKIIEKRQSVAFWCNPISGHATLYWYQQILGQGPKLLIQFQNNGVVDDSQLPKDRFSAERLKGVDSTLKIQPAKLEDSAVYLCASSQDRRYSEAFFGQGTRLTVV.